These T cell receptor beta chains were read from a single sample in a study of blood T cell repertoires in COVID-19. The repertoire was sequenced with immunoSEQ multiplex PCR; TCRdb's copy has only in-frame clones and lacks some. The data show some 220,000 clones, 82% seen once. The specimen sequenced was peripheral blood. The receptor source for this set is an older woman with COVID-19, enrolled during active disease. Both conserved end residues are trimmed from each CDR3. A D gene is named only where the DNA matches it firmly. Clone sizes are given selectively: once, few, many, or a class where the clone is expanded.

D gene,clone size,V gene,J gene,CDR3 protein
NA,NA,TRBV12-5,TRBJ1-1,ASGLFGFTEAF
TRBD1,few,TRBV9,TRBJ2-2,ASSLRQGRNTGELF
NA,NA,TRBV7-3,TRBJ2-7,ASSLGGNGEQY
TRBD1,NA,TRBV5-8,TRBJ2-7,ASSLADRGPHEQY
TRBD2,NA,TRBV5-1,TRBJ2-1,ASSLEGGRYVF
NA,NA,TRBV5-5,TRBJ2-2,ASSLVGAGTGELF
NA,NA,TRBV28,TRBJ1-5,ASSLFGNQPQH
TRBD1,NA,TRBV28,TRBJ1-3,ASRPTGDSGNTIY
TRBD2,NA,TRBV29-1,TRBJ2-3,SAPSGRRGSTDTQY
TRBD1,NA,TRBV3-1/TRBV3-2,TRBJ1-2,ASGTDYGYT
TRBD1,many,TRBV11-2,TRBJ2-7,ASSFSQGGEQY
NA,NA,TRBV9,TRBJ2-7,ASSVATGKSYEQY
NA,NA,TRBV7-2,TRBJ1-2,ASSFSWTELYGYT
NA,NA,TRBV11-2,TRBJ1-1,ASSDLASEAF
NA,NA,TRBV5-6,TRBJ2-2,ASSQREYTGELF
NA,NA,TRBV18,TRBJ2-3,ASSRGDTQY
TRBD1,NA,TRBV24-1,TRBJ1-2,ATSGTGGDYGYT
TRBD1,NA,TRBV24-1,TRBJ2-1,ATSDLAGGYNEQF
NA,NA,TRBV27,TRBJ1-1,ASSIGDKITEAF
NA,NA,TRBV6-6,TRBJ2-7,ASSYSRSGGTYEQY
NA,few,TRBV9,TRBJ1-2,ASSARGYGYT
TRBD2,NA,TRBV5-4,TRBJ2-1,ASSLGGLAFYNEQF
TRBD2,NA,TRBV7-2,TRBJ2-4,ASSPGASGRRSNIQY
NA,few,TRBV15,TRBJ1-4,ATSRDSPTTGEKLF
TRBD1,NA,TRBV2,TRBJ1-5,ASSLGQNSNQPQH
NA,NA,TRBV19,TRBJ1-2,ASSTQGVVNGYT
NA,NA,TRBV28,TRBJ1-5,ASSFSDRINQPQH
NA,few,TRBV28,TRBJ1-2,ASSLAPGGISGGYT
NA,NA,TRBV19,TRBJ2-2,ASSMAGAAGELF
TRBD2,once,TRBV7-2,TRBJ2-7,ASSPIGLAGYEQY
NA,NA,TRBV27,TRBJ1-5,ASSPRGGGLSNQPQH
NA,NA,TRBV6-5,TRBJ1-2,ASRQGLANYGYT
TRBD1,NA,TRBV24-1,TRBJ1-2,ATSDPGTGNYGYT
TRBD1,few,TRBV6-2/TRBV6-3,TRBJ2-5,ASSYPVTGDETQY
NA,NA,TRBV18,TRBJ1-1,ASSLNRPRGGNTEAF
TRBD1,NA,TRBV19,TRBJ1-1,ASTDGAGGTTEAF
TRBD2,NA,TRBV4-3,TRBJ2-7,ASSQNHEREENEQY
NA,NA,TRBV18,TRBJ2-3,ASSPGLPRDTQY
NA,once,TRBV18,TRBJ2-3,ASSPPSTDTQY
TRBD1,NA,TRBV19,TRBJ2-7,ASSQRGQAYEQY
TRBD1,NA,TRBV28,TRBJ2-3,ASSSGTVQNTQY
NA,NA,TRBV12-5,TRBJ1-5,ASSRDQGGQPQH
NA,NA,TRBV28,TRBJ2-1,ASSFRDRSEQF
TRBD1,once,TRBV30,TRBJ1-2,AWSHRGEGYGYT
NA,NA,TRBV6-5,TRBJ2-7,ASSYYYEQY